Listed here are 15 T cell receptor beta chains from one sample, sequenced in a study of T-cell reconstitution after alpha-beta-depleted transplantation in children. This sample's TCRbeta library carried unique molecular identifier barcodes. TCRdb reprocessed the PCR reads via MiXCR and lists one record per CDR3 protein. The sample carries around 100,000 distinct CDR3 sequences, roughly 7.6% recorded once. The sequencing here drew on PBMCs, taken before TCRalphabeta/CD19-depleted stem cell transplant. These TCRs come from a boy aged 2 to 9 with acute lymphoblastic leukemia, due to receive a stem cell transplant.

This clonotype was counted many times. The chain joins TRBV20-1 to TRBJ2-3, with TRBD2 identical over 9 bases. V shed 5 bases, J shed 2 bases, and the junction held 8 bases outside the gene matches. The CDR3 consists of 15 residues. Germline values: CDR1 DFQATT, CDR2 SNEGSKA (reference sequence). CDR3: CSAEYGTSYTDTQYF. The CDR3, as DNA: TGCAGTGCTGAATACGGGACTAGCTACACAGATACGCAGTATTTT.

The V gene is TRBV21-1, the J gene TRBJ2-5; the DNA was not compared with TRBD1, the D call given in the table. TRBV21-1 is termed a pseudogene. This CDR3 is 16 amino acids long. Here the CDR3 DNA reads TGTGCCAGCAGCAAAGCTGTAGGACAGGGTTTTGAGACCCAGTACTTC. This encodes CASSKAVGQGFETQYF.

This clonotype was seen more than once but under ten times. The rearrangement joins TRBV20-1 to TRBJ2-5, with D unresolved. The germline CDR1 and CDR2 sequences are DFQATT and SNEGSKA (reference sequence). With 7 bases removed from V and 2 bases from J, the gap between germline ends came to 17 bases. The CDR3 consists of 14 residues. CDR3 amino acids: CSVGDPFTQETQYF. DNA for the CDR3: TGCAGTGTGGGCGACCCATTCACGCAAGAGACCCAGTACTTC.

This clonotype has more than one count but fewer than ten. The rearrangement uses TRBV5-6 and TRBJ2-1; 9 bases map to TRBD2. The CDR3 has 13 residues. Trimming removed 9 bases from V and 13 bases from J; junction bases left unmatched: 14. CDR1 is SGHDT, CDR2 YYEEEE, per germline. DNA of the CDR3: TGTGCCACCACGTGGGAGCGGGGGGCGGTTCAGTTCTTC. Its translation is CATTWERGAVQFF.

This clonotype occurred a few times. The chain couples TRBV11-2 to TRBJ2-1; 7 nucleotides match TRBD2. This CDR3 is built from 15 residues. The germline V gene encodes CDR1 SGHAT and CDR2 FQNNGV. Losses at the gene ends were 2 bases for V and 6 bases for J; bases not matched to a gene: 7. This CDR3 reads CASSLHPGGPNEQFF. The CDR3, as DNA: TGTGCCAGCAGCTTACATCCGGGGGGACCCAATGAGCAGTTCTTC.

This clonotype is categorized as medium-sized. V is TRBV20-1 and J is TRBJ2-2; possibly TRBD1 for D (6 bases). Trimming shortened V by 1 base and J by 6 bases, and 12 bases separated the two germline ends. The germline V gene encodes CDR1 DFQATT and CDR2 SNEGSKA (reference sequence). The CDR3 spans 14 residues. The CDR3 region has the DNA TGCAGTGCTAGAGTTTGGGCAGGGGCCGGGGAGCTGTTTTTT. This gives the protein CSARVWAGAGELFF.

The chain couples TRBV6-5 to TRBJ1-5; D uncertain. Germline lookup yields CDR1 MNHEY and CDR2 SVGAGI. The V gene lost 2 bases and the J gene lost 3 bases, with 8 bases spanning the gap. The CDR3 extends over 14 amino acids. The CDR3 nucleotides read TGTGCCAGCAGTTACGTGGGCCACAATCAGCCCCAGCATTTT. The encoded protein is CASSYVGHNQPQHF.

This clonotype was seen ten or more times. The chain's CDR3 is CASSLDGESYNEQFF. The CDR3 DNA reads as TGCGCCAGCAGCTTGGACGGAGAGTCCTACAATGAGCAGTTCTTC. The chain links TRBV5-1 to TRBJ2-1, with no clear D. This CDR3 is built from 15 residues. V shed 0 bases and J shed 1 base, with 8 bases lying between them. Germline-derived CDR1 and CDR2 are SGHRS and YFSETQ.

This clonotype was detected a few times. This chain links TRBV2 with TRBJ1-6; 7 bases line up with TRBD1. The CDR3 runs 16 residues. Germline assignment: CDR1 SNHLY and CDR2 FYNNEI. The trim removed 10 bases at V and 10 bases at J, leaving 19 bases unmatched. This CDR3 is CATRQGGGGALSPLHF. CDR3 coding DNA: TGTGCCACCCGACAGGGAGGGGGGGGAGCTTTGTCACCCCTCCACTTT.

There are a few counts of this clonotype. The CDR3 region has the DNA TGTGCCAGCAGCCTTTGGCGGGGGACTGAAGCTTTCTTT. Protein product: CASSLWRGTEAFF. The chain is built from TRBV5-6 and TRBJ1-1; the D gene is possibly TRBD1 (5 bases). This CDR3 comprises 13 residues. Germline V lookup: CDR1 SGHDT, CDR2 YYEEEE. Deletions cut 4 bases from V and 5 bases from J, with 12 bases between.

By share, this clonotype ranks as medium-sized. The V and J genes are TRBV7-9 and TRBJ2-7; 9 nucleotides agree with TRBD1. Germline values: CDR1 SEHNR, CDR2 FQNEAQ (reference sequence). CDR3 length: 15 amino acids. J gave up 5 bases and V 5 bases, and 10 bases lay outside the gene matches. The CDR3 loop reads CASSHPRDRVHEQYF. The CDR3 DNA reads TGTGCCAGCAGCCACCCCCGGGACAGGGTGCACGAGCAGTACTTC.

This sequence joins TRBV6-1 and TRBJ1-2, with TRBD1 matching over 10 bases. V lost 8 bases to trimming and J lost 5 bases; unmatched junction nucleotides: 17. Germline V gene data show CDR1 as MNHNS and CDR2 as SASEGT. The CDR3 has 17 amino acids. CDR3 bases: TGTGCCAGCGGACCGGGACAGGGGTCAGCTTCCTCTTATGGCTACACCTTC. It encodes CASGPGQGSASSYGYTF.

V gene TRBV6-5 combines with J gene TRBJ1-5; D call uncertain. The germline CDR1 and CDR2 sequences are MNHEY and SVGAGI. V was cut by 6 bases and J by 4 bases, with 10 bases left in between. The CDR3 covers 13 residues. CDR3 loop: CASRTTENQPQHF. The CDR3 DNA reads as TGTGCCAGCAGGACTACTGAAAATCAGCCCCAGCATTTT.

This clonotype was recorded many times. The V call is TRBV3-1, the J call TRBJ2-3; D call uncertain. With 0 bases removed from V and 2 bases from J, the gap between germline ends came to 3 bases. The CDR3 is made up of 13 amino acids. Germline loops: CDR1 LGHDT, CDR2 YNNKEL (reference sequence). The CDR3 DNA sequence: TGTGCCAGCAGCCAAGATCCCACAGATACGCAGTATTTT. Residues: CASSQDPTDTQYF.

This clonotype was picked up many times. Written as DNA, the CDR3 is TGTGCCAGCAGTCTAACCTCCGGGGCCCCCCGTTACGAGCAGTACTTC. Its translation: CASSLTSGAPRYEQYF. V and J are TRBV27 and TRBJ2-7; D might be TRBD1 or TRBD2, each matching 5 bases. Between the trimmed V and J ends, which lost 5 bases and 4 bases, there was a span of 21 bases. The germline V gene has CDR1 MNHEY and CDR2 SMNVEV (reference sequence). This CDR3 comprises 16 residues.